Below, 7 T cell receptor beta chains from the same sample are listed, as sequenced in a study of blood T cell repertoires in COVID-19. Data came from immunoSEQ multiplex PCR; TCRdb stores just in-frame clones and leaves some out. In the table there are about 230,000 clones, about nine tenths of which are singletons. Sequencing was done on a sample of PBMCs or T cells enriched from blood (not recorded which). All receptors derive from a woman aged 25 to 39 with acute COVID-19.

The CDR3 region has the DNA TGCGCCAGCAGCTTAGCAGGGCCTAACTATGGCTACACCTTC. It yields the protein CASSLAGPNYGYTF. This chain links TRBV4-1 with TRBJ1-2, with D possibly matching TRBD1 (5 bases). Trimming shortened V by 5 bases and J by 0 bases, and 10 bases separated the two germline ends. The CDR3 has 14 residues. CDR1 is MGHRA, CDR2 YSYEKL, per germline.

The chain carries TRBV3-1 (or the pseudogene TRBV3-2) and TRBJ1-2, with D maybe TRBD1 (5 bases). Trimming took 3 bases from V and 4 from J, leaving 15 bases between them. CDR3 length: 15 amino acids. Germline V gene lookup returns CDR1 LGHDT and CDR2 YNNKEL (reference sequence). The CDR3 loop reads CASSHRDYLFYGYTF. Written as DNA, the CDR3 is TGTGCCAGCAGCCACAGGGACTATTTATTCTATGGCTACACCTTC.

This clone appeared once. The chain has TRBV30 and TRBJ2-2; tentatively, D is TRBD2 (5 bases). Germline V gene lookup returns CDR1 GTSNPN and CDR2 SVGIG (reference sequence). The CDR3 extends over 12 amino acids. Trimming pared 3 bases from V and 6 bases from J, leaving 8 bases between. The chain's CDR3 is CAWRGVSGELFF. In DNA, the CDR3 is TGTGCCTGGAGGGGAGTGTCCGGGGAGCTGTTTTTT.

The J gene is TRBJ1-3, the V gene TRBV18; D is ambiguous. The V end lost 3 bases, the J end lost 3 bases, and 9 bases lay between the germline ends. Germline CDR1 reads KGHSH; CDR2 reads LQKENI. The CDR3 covers 14 residues. This chain's CDR3 is CASSPGELGNTIYF. CDR3 sequence (DNA): TGTGCCAGCTCACCCGGGGAGCTTGGAAACACCATATATTTT. The whole variable domain, remainder taken from reference TRBV18 and TRBJ1-3, is NAGVMQNPRHLVRRRGQEARLRCSPMKGHSHVYWYRQLPEEGLKFMVYLQKENIIDESGMPKERFSAEFPKEGPSILRIQQVVRGDSAAYFCASSPGELGNTIYFGEGSWLTVV.

The chain combines TRBV7-9 with TRBJ1-2, with D tentatively TRBD1 (6 bases). CDR3 length: 15 amino acids. Germline V gives CDR1 SEHNR, CDR2 FQNEAQ (reference sequence). Trimming took 4 bases from V and 0 from J, leaving 12 bases between them. The chain's CDR3 is CASSSRTEANYGYTF. The CDR3 DNA reads TGTGCCAGCAGCTCCCGGACAGAAGCTAACTATGGCTACACCTTC.

This sequence joins TRBV7-9 and TRBJ2-1, with D possibly matching TRBD2 (5 bases). The germline V gene has CDR1 SEHNR and CDR2 FQNEAQ (reference sequence). The length of the CDR3 is 13 residues. The germline V and J ends were trimmed by 1 base and 7 bases, with 8 bases remaining between them. The CDR3 bases are TGTGCCAGCAGCTTAGAGGACTTTAATGAGCAGTTCTTC. Amino acid sequence: CASSLEDFNEQFF. Full variable domain (rest looked up from reference TRBV7-9 and TRBJ2-1): DTGVSQNPRHKITKRGQNVTFRCDPISEHNRLYWYRQTLGQGPEFLTYFQNEAQLEKSRLLSDRFSAERPKGSFSTLEIQRTEQGDSAMYLCASSLEDFNEQFFGPGTRLTVL.

This clone was found a few times. V usage is TRBV4-3 and J usage is TRBJ2-3; 8 positions match TRBD1. V shed 4 bases and J 5 bases; nucleotides not matched to a gene: 11. Germline V gene lookup returns CDR1 LGHNA and CDR2 YSLEER. CDR3 length equals 16 residues. CDR3 DNA sequence: TGCGCCAGCAGCCCAAGGAATGGACAGGGTAGAGATACGCAGTATTTT. Translating it yields CASSPRNGQGRDTQYF.